Presented here are 13 T cell receptor beta chains from one specimen sequenced in a study. TCRdb processed the RT-PCR reads anew with MiXCR; each CDR3 protein has one entry. The sample has almost 700,000 distinct CDR3 sequences; 12% to 15% are singletons. Sequencing was performed on memory CD4+ T cells from blood. The origin of the receptors is a female donor in good health, serving as a healthy control.

V and J are TRBV5-3 and TRBJ2-1; TRBD2 agrees at 14 bases. TRBV5-3 is an ORF; its function is uncertain. The V and J ends lost 8 bases and 6 bases, in that order; junction bases with no gene match: 10. This CDR3 spans 16 amino acids. The CDR3 region has the DNA TGTGCCAGCGGAAAGGGACTAGCGGGAGCTGGCAATGAGCAGTTCTTC. It encodes CASGKGLAGAGNEQFF.

The table lists this clonotype with a few counts. This rearrangement joins TRBV6-2 or TRBV6-3 to TRBJ1-5; 7 positions match TRBD1. V shed 8 bases, J shed 4 bases, and the junction held 11 bases outside the gene matches. The CDR3 extends over 15 amino acids. Germline V lookup: CDR1 MNHEY, CDR2 SVGEGT. The CDR3 DNA is TGTGCCAGCGGCCAGACAGGGCGTCGTAATCAGCCCCAGCATTTT. Translating it yields CASGQTGRRNQPQHF.

The chain recombines TRBV7-3 with TRBJ1-1, with D unclear. The CDR3 is 14 residues long. Germline V gene lookup returns CDR1 SGHTA and CDR2 FQGTGA. V gave up 5 bases and J gave up 2 bases, with 12 bases separating them. This chain's CDR3 is CASSPGGSNTEAFF. For the CDR3, the DNA is TGTGCCAGCAGCCCGGGTGGTTCTAACACTGAAGCTTTCTTT.

The chain recombines TRBV29-1 with TRBJ2-1; D not resolved. The CDR3 has 11 amino acids. Germline lookup yields CDR1 SQVTM and CDR2 ANQGSEA. V gave up 3 bases and J gave up 8 bases, with 8 bases separating them. This chain's CDR3 is CSVDRIYEQFF. The CDR3 nucleotides are TGCAGCGTTGACAGAATTTATGAGCAGTTCTTC.

This clonotype was counted only a few times. CDR3 loop: CASSHELAKNIQYF. The CDR3, as DNA: TGTGCCAGCAGCCACGAACTAGCCAAAAACATTCAGTACTTC. This rearrangement joins TRBV3-2 to TRBJ2-4. TRBV3-2 is listed as a pseudogene. The CDR3 has 14 amino acids.

The genes are TRBV30 and TRBJ1-1; D gene uncertain. Between the trimmed V and J ends, which lost 3 bases and 1 base, there was a span of 3 bases. CDR3 length equals 11 residues. Germline V gene lookup returns CDR1 GTSNPN and CDR2 SVGIG (reference sequence). The CDR3 region has the DNA TGTGCCTGGAGACCGAACACTGAAGCTTTCTTT. This encodes CAWRPNTEAFF.

The chain uses TRBV7-9 and TRBJ2-3; 8 positions agree with TRBD2. Germline lookup yields CDR1 SEHNR and CDR2 FQNEAQ (reference sequence). This CDR3 contains 15 residues. The J segment lost 4 bases and the V segment lost 0 bases, leaving 3 bases of the junction unmatched. CDR3 nucleotide sequence: TGTGCCAGCAGCTTAGCTACAGCGGGAGCAGATACGCAGTATTTT. It codes for CASSLATAGADTQYF.

V usage is TRBV4-1 and J usage is TRBJ2-2, with a tentative D call TRBD2 (5 bases). Germline V gene sequence: CDR1 MGHRA, CDR2 YSYEKL. There are 16 residues in the CDR3. Trimming took 5 bases from V and 0 from J, leaving 13 bases between them. For the CDR3, the DNA is TGCGCCAGCAGCGCGCATTTGCGGGCGAACACCGGGGAGCTGTTTTTT. Translation: CASSAHLRANTGELFF.

Here the CDR3 reads CASSLEQRTDTQYF. The CDR3 DNA reads as TGTGCCAGCAGCTTAGAACAGCGCACAGATACGCAGTATTTT. The chain employs TRBV11-2 and TRBJ2-3; no clear D gene. This CDR3 region has 14 residues. The ends were cut back, 0 bases at V and 1 base at J, with 5 bases in the middle. The germline V gene has CDR1 SGHAT and CDR2 FQNNGV.

The chain uses TRBV5-4 and TRBJ2-5; 9 bases match TRBD1. This CDR3 has 15 residues. Per the germline V gene, CDR1 is SGHNT and CDR2 is YYREEE (reference sequence). V lost 4 bases and J lost 5; bases outside the gene matches: 9. The CDR3 here is CASSPWTGEGETQYF. The CDR3 bases are TGTGCCAGCAGCCCATGGACAGGGGAGGGGGAGACCCAGTACTTC.

This chain uses TRBV20-1 with TRBJ2-7; TRBD1 matches at 10 bases. The CDR3 contains 15 residues. CDR1 DFQATT and CDR2 SNEGSKA come from the germline V gene (reference sequence). The V and J ends lost 0 bases and 5 bases, in that order; junction bases with no gene match: 7. The CDR3 sequence is CSARDFGTGVDEQYF. The CDR3 nucleotides are TGCAGTGCTAGAGATTTCGGGACAGGGGTTGACGAGCAGTACTTC.

Note on this clonotype: With a much larger clone just one base away, this may be a read error. The chain is built from TRBV6-5 and TRBJ2-5; TRBD2 matches at 12 bases. The CDR3 loop spans 14 amino acids. Germline CDR1 reads MNHEY; CDR2 reads SVGAGI. The CDR3: CVSSPGTSGETQYF. CDR3 coding DNA: TGTGTCAGCAGCCCCGGGACTAGCGGGGAGACCCAGTACTTC.

This clonotype was seen only a few times. This sequence joins TRBV28 and TRBJ2-3; D possibly corresponds to TRBD2 (6 bases). The V gene's germline CDR1 is MDHEN and CDR2 SYDVKM. This CDR3 comprises 14 residues. Trimming removed 6 bases from V and 6 bases from J, with 16 bases in between. CDR3 amino acids: CASSGGSLRDTQYF. In DNA form, the CDR3 reads TGTGCCAGCAGCGGAGGGAGCCTTCGGGATACGCAGTATTTT.